This TCR beta chain is drawn from a study of cytomegalovirus exposure and HLA in healthy donors. In the study overall: Findings of an earlier analysis included some 120 million unique TCR beta sequences from roughly 180 million T cells. Study-level findings and limits: For most subjects, TCR beta sequences were reported to predict HLA-A and HLA-B alleles with accuracy. The presence/absence work took it that sequencing depth was about the same across donors. For most TCR beta V segments, an earlier analysis put the productive rate at about 87% or about 30% of the time.

On this clone: The target antigen is unknown.

The V and J ends lost 6 bases and 6 bases respectively, with 12 bases between them. The germline CDR1 and CDR2 sequences are SGHDN and FVKESK. CDR3 length: 13 amino acids. It was with 60 Vbeta and 13 Jbeta primers that the PCR ran. Clones were read by immunoSEQ multiplex PCR, and TCRdb kept only the in-frame ones, dropping some. The sample lists about 62,000 clones; about 69% were seen once. This receptor was taken from a woman aged 25 to 39 in good health and CMV-seronegative. V usage is TRBV14 and J usage is TRBJ2-1, with a possible D match to TRBD2 (6 bases). Material for sequencing was PBMCs. The CDR3 sequence: CASSPTSFNEQFF. CDR3 coding DNA: TGTGCCAGCAGTCCGACTAGTTTCAATGAGCAGTTCTTC.